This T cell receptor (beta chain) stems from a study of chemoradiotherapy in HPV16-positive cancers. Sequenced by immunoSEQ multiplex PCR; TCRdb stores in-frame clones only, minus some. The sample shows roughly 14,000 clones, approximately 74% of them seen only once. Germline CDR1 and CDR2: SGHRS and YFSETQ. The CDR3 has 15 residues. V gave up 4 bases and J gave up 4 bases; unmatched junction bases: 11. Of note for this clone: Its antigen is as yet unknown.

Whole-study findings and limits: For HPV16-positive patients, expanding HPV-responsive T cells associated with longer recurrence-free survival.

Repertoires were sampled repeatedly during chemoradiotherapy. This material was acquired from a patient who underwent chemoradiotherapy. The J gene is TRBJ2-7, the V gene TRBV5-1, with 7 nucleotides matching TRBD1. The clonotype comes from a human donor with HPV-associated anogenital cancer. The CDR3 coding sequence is TGCGCCAGCAGCAGAGACAGGGAAGGTGGTTACGAGCAGTACTTC. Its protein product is CASSRDREGGYEQYF.